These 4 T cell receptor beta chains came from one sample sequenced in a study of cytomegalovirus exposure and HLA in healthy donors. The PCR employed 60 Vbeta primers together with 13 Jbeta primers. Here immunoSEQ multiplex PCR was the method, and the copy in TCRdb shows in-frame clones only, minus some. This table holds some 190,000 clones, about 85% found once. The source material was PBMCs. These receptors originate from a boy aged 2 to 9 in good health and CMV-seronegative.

The CDR3, as DNA: TGTGCCTGGAGTACTTACTCAACCCCCAACACTGAAGCTTTCTTT. Protein: CAWSTYSTPNTEAFF. This rearrangement joins TRBV30 to TRBJ1-1; D gene unclear. CDR3 length: 15 amino acids. V was clipped by 2 bases and J by 2 bases, with 15 bases between them. Germline V CDR1 and CDR2: GTSNPN, SVGIG (reference sequence).

CDR3: CASSPGTSGRRETQYF. CDR3 nucleotides: TGTGCCAGCAGTCCAGGGACTAGCGGGAGGCGGGAGACCCAGTACTTC. V is TRBV28 and J is TRBJ2-5; 15 bases are shared with TRBD2. The CDR3 totals 16 residues. CDR1 MDHEN and CDR2 SYDVKM come from the germline V gene. Trimming at V came to 5 bases and at J to 5 bases, leaving 6 bases not matched to a gene.

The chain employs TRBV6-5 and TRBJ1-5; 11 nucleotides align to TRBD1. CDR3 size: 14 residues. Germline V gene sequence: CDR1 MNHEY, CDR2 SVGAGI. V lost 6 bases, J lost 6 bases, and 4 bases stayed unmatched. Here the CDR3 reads CASSPGQGGQPQHF. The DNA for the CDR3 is TGTGCCAGCAGCCCGGGACAGGGGGGTCAGCCCCAGCATTTT.

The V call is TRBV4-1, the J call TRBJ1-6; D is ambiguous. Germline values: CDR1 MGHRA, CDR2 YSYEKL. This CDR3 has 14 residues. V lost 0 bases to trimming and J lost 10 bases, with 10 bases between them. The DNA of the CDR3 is TGCGCCAGCAGCCAAGAGCTCCCAGGCTCACCCCTCCACTTT. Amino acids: CASSQELPGSPLHF.